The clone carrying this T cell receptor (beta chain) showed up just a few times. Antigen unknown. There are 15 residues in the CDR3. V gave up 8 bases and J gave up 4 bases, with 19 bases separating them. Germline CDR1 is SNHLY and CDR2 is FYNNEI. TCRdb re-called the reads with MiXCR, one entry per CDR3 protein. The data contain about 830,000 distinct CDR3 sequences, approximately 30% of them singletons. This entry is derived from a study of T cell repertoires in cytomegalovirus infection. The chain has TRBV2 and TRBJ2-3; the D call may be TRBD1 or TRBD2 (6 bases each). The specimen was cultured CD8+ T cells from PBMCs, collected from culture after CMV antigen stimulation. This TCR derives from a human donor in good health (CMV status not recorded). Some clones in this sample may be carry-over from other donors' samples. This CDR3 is CASVRGTRIPDTQYF. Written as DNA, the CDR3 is TGTGCCAGCGTACGGGGGACAAGGATCCCAGATACGCAGTATTTT.